This T cell receptor beta chain was sequenced in a study of T cell repertoires in cytomegalovirus infection. The overall study: Public TCR beta signature analysis indicated the presence of both CMV infection and matching HLA type. Whole-study results and caveats: Accumulated public TCR beta family frequency recognized individuals carrying CMV together with the relevant HLA. The ex vivo response showed dominance by HLA-C-restricted CMV-specific TCR beta clonotypes.

A word on this clonotype: The antigen is unknown.

TCRdb processed the reads anew with MiXCR; each CDR3 protein has one entry. Here the sample spans fewer than 300,000 distinct CDR3 sequences, roughly 25% being singletons. The sequence came from a human donor in good health (CMV status not recorded). Some clones in this sample may be carry-over from other donors' samples. The specimen sequenced was PBMCs.

The CDR3 DNA follows: TGTGCCAGTACCAAGGAGGGGCATGAGCAGTTCTTC. Protein: CASTKEGHEQFF. V is TRBV19 and J is TRBJ2-1; D possibly corresponds to TRBD2 (6 bases). CDR1 is LNHDA, CDR2 SQIVND, per germline (reference sequence). V was clipped by 7 bases and J by 8 bases, with 12 bases between them. The CDR3 covers 12 residues.